The text below deals with one TCR beta chain. Its specific antigen is unknown. Nothing much larger sits one base from this clone, and base qualities are not available. The data are from a study of CD8 T cells in Susac syndrome (dated by TCRdb to 2018 to 2020). About the full investigation: The study used repertoire sequencing to test whether antigen drove CD8+ T cell activation and differentiation in Susac syndrome.

RNA was extracted using the RNeasy kit, and 0.5 to 1 microgram was reverse transcribed with random hexamers. The immunoSEQ multiplex PCR assay, covering 54 Vbeta and 13 Jbeta segments, was used to amplify TCR beta CDR3 regions. PCR amplification bias was corrected using a synthetic template baseline for primer optimization and computational correction. Regarding the original processing steps: Reads were annotated to V, D and J genes according to IMGT and were analyzed with immunoSEQ Analyzer, with only productive sequences retained. To calculate clonality, Shannon entropy was normalized by log2 of the number of productive unique sequences and then subtracted from one. For each patient and control, public and private clones were evaluated within the 100 most prevalent clones. Clones were defined as Susac-specific if absent from the healthy and MS cohorts, from 1052 published viral clones and from other ImmuneACCESS disease sequences. TCRdb handled the public reads itself, with Q25 trimming in fastp and clone calling in MiXCR, and kept productive beta chains. Every distinct CDR3 protein forms one entry, paired with its most common genes and DNA. It is TCRdb's table, rather than the study itself, that gives the V and J calls and clone size. The sample table shows about 200,000 distinct CDR3 sequences, and about 95% are seen once. The biggest ten clones account for approximately 0.094% of the sample.

Peripheral blood CD8+ and CD4+ T cells from healthy donors, Susac syndrome patients and multiple sclerosis patients were profiled using high-throughput TCR beta sequencing. Healthy donors were age- and sex-matched controls. Bulk CD8+ and CD4+ T cells were purified by magnetic negative isolation, while CD8+ TEMRA cells were enriched using FACS. Blood was drawn into EDTA tubes, processed within 24 hours, and PBMCs were isolated by density gradient centrifugation. PBMCs destined for TCR sequencing were cryopreserved in liquid nitrogen and later thawed in a 37 °C water bath. A purity of at least 90% was achieved for sorted or isolated CD4+, CD8+ and CD8+ TEMRA cells. Overall results and qualifications from the work: The number of individuals in the TCR sequencing and HLA analysis was recognized as being relatively small.

This clonotype originated in a human donor in good health. Sequenced: CD4+ T cells from PBMCs.

The sequenced DNA: TGCAGTGCTGTAGGACTAGCGGACACCTACGAGCAGTACTTC. Its amino acids are CSAVGLADTYEQYF. The receptor chain draws on TRBV20-1 and TRBJ2-7; 10 of the junction bases match TRBD2. V lost 5 bases and J lost 2 bases, and the count of bases not matched to a germline gene is 6. From the cysteine up to the phenylalanine, the CDR3 has a length of 14 residues. Only the CDR3 region is kept as DNA, spanning 42 bases read in frame from base 1. CDR1 and CDR2 are read off the germline V gene (reference sequence) as DFQATT and SNEGSKA.